The clone carrying this TCR beta chain occurred a few times. V shed 3 bases and J 2 bases; nucleotides not matched to a gene: 5. Germline CDR1 and CDR2: DFQATT and SNEGSKA (reference sequence). The CDR3 runs to 15 residues. The record originates from a study of blood T cells in healthy people across ages. A second PCR of about 6 to 12 cycles used a sample-barcoded 5' primer and a J-beta primer mix. TCRdb reprocessed the 5' RACE reads via MiXCR and lists one record per CDR3 protein. The sample holds roughly 500,000 distinct CDR3 sequences, more than 20% seen once. These data were also filed under a second study, of T cells of mothers and their children.

This TCR was sampled from a boy aged 5-17 years in good health. The rearrangement uses TRBV20-1 and TRBJ2-5; TRBD1 matches at 11 bases. The specimen was blood. CDR3 amino acids: CSARPGTGGQETQYF. In DNA form, the CDR3 reads TGCAGTGCTAGGCCCGGGACAGGGGGACAAGAGACCCAGTACTTC.